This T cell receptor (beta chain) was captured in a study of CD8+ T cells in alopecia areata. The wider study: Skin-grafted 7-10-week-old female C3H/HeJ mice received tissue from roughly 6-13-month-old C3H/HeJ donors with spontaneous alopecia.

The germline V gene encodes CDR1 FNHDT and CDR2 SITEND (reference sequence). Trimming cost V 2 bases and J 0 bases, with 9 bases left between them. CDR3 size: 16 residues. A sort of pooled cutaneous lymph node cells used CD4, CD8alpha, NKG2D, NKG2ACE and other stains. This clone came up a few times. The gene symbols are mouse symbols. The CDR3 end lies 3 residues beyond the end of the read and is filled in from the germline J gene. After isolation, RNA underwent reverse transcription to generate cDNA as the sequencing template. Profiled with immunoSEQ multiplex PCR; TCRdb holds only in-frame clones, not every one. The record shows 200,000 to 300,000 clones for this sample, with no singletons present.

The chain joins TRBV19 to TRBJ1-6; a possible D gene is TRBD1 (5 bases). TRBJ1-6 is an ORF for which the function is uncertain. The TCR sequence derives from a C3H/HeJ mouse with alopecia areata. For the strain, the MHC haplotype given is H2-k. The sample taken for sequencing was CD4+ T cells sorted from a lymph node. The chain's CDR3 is CASSMKGSSYNSPLYF. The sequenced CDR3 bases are TGTGCCAGCAGTATGAAGGGGAGTTCCTATAATTCGCCC.